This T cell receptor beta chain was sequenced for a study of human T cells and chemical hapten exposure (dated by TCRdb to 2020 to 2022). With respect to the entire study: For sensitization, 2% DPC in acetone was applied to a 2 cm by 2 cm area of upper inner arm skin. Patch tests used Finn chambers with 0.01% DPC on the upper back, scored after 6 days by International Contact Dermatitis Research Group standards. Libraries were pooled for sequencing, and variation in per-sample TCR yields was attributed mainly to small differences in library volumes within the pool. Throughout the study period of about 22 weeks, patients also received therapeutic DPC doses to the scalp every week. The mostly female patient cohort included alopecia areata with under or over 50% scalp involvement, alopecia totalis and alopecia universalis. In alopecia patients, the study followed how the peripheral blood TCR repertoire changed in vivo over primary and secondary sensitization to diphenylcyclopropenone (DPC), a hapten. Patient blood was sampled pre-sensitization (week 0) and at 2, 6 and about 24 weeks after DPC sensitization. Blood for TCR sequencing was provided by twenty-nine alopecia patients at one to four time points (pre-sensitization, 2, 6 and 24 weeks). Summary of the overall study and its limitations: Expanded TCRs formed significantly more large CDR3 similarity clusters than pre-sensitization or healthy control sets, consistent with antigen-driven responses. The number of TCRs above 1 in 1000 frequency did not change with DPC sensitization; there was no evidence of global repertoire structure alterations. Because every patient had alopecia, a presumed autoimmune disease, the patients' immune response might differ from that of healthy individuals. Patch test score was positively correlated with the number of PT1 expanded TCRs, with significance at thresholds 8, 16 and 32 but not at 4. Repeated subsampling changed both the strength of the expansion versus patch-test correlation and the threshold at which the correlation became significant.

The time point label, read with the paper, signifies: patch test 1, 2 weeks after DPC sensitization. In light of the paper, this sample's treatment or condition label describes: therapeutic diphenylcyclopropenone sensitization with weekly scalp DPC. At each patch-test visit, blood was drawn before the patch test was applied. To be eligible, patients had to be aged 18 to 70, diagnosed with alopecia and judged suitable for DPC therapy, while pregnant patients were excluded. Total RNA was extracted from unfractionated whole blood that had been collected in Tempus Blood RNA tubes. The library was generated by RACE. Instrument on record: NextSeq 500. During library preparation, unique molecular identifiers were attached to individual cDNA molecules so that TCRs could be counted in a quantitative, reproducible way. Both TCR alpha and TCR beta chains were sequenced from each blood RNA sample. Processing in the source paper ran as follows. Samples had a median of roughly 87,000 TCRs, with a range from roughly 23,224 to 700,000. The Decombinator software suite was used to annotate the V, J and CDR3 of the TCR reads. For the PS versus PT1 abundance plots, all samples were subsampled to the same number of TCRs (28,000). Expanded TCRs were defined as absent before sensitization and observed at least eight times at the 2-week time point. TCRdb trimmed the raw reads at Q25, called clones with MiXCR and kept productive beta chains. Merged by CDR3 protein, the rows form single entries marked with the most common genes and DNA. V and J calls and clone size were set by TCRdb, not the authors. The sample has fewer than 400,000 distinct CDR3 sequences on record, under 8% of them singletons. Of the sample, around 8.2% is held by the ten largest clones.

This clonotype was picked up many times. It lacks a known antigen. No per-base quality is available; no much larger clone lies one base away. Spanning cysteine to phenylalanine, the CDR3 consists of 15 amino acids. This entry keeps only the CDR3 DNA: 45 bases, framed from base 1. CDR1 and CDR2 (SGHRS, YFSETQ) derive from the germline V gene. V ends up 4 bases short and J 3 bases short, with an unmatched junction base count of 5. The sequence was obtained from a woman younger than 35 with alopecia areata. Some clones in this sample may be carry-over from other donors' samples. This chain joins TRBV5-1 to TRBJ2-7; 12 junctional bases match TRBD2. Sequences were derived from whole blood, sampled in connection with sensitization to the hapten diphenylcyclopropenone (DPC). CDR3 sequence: CASSPRTSGVYEQYF. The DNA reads TGCGCCAGCAGCCCCAGGACTAGCGGGGTCTACGAGCAGTACTTC.